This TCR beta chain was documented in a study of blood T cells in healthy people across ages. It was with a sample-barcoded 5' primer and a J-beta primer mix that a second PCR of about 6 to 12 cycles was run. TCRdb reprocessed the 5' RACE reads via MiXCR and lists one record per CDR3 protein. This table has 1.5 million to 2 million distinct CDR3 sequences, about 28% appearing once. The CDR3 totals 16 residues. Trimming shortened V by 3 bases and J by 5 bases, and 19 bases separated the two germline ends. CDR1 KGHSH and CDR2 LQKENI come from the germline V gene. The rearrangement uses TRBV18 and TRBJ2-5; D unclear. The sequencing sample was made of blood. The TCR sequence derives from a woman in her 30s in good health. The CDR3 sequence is CASSPTVGRTTETQYF. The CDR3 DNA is TGTGCCAGCTCACCGACCGTAGGAAGGACCACGGAGACCCAGTACTTC.